This entry lists 29 T cell receptor beta chains sequenced from one sample in a study of tumor and adjacent non-tumor tissue in lung cancer. TCRbeta libraries were built with three rounds of nested PCR, modified from ARM-PCR. TCRdb analysed the multiplex PCR reads with MiXCR anew, one entry per CDR3 protein. The sample shows tens of thousands of distinct CDR3 sequences, about 61% of them seen only once. The template was RNA from unsorted bulk tissue. What was sequenced was lung tumor tissue. The receptor source for this set is a man aged 50-59 years with non-small cell lung cancer.

The chain recombines TRBV6-1 with TRBJ1-2, with TRBD1 as a possible D gene (5 bases). Trimming removed 9 bases at V and 2 bases at J, with 16 bases between. The CDR3 is 14 amino acids. CDR1 is MNHNS, CDR2 SASEGT, per germline. CDR3 amino acids: CASGGRGGNYGYTF. The CDR3 nucleotides are TGTGCCAGTGGGGGGAGGGGAGGCAACTATGGCTACACCTTC.

By share of the sample, this clonotype is medium-sized. V usage is TRBV4-2 and J usage is TRBJ2-2; D call uncertain. Germline values: CDR1 LGHNA, CDR2 YNFKEQ. This CDR3 contains 13 residues. V dropped 7 bases and J dropped 1 base, with 7 bases sitting between them. The CDR3 spells CASTDKNTGELFF. In DNA, the CDR3 is TGTGCCAGCACAGACAAGAACACCGGGGAGCTGTTTTTT.

To note about this clonotype: The junction departs from germline at one end; a sequencing error may be responsible. V is TRBV30 and J is TRBJ2-3, with 9 bases that match TRBD2. From germline, CDR1 is GTSNPN and CDR2 SVGIG (reference sequence). This CDR3 is built from 15 residues. CDR3 in amino acids: CALALAGRGTDMQYF. The CDR3 region has the DNA TGTGCCTTAGCCCTAGCGGGAAGGGGTACAGATATGCAGTATTTT.

There are many counts of this clonotype. This chain joins TRBV6-5 and TRBJ1-2; D is perhaps TRBD1 (6 bases). Germline CDR1 reads MNHEY; CDR2 reads SVGAGI. The V end was cut by 6 bases, the J end by 4 bases, with 27 bases between. The CDR3 runs to 18 residues. Here the CDR3 reads CASRPSSGGDPSGYGYTF. Here the CDR3 DNA reads TGTGCCAGCAGACCTAGTAGCGGGGGCGATCCTTCTGGCTATGGCTACACCTTC.

About this clonotype: The conserved phenylalanine or tryptophan is not found at the CDR3 terminus, so this likely reflects a read error. The rearrangement links TRBV11-2 to TRBJ2-5, with D possibly matching TRBD2 (7 bases). From germline, CDR1 is SGHAT and CDR2 FQNNGV. The CDR3 is 15 residues long. The CDR3 sequence: CARSSLAGAGWAQYI. For the CDR3, the DNA is TGTGCCAGGAGCTCCCTTGCGGGGGCGGGTTGGGCCCAGTACATC.

In the case of this clonotype: Being one base from a much bigger clone, this may be a read error. The rearrangement uses TRBV28 and TRBJ2-5; 9 bases are shared with TRBD2. J was trimmed by 0 bases and V by 6 bases; bases with no gene match: 5. The CDR3 covers 15 residues. CDR1 and CDR2 (germline): MDHEN, SYDVKM. CDR3 amino acids: CASRALAGYQETQYF. The CDR3 DNA reads TGTGCCAGCAGAGCTCTAGCGGGGTACCAAGAGACCCAGTACTTC.

This clonotype was recorded only once. A read error may explain this, as a much larger clone is one base away. The CDR3 does not close with the conserved phenylalanine or tryptophan, likely indicating a read error. CDR3 residues: CSVQGEVEAQYL. The DNA of the CDR3 is TGCAGCGTGCAGGGGGAGGTTGAGGCCCAGTACTTA. The chain has TRBV29-1 and TRBJ2-5; a weak D match, TRBD1 (7 bases). The V and J ends lost 6 bases and 9 bases respectively, with 17 bases between them. Germline values: CDR1 SQVTM, CDR2 ANQGSEA. The CDR3 runs 12 residues.

This clonotype has ten or more counts. The chain employs TRBV11-2 and TRBJ2-6; TRBD1 or TRBD2 may be the D gene (7 bases each). The germline gives CDR1 SGHAT, CDR2 FQNNGV. V dropped 4 bases and J dropped 0 bases, with 10 bases sitting between them. The CDR3 extends over 16 amino acids. This CDR3 is CASSSGGGSGANVLTF. The CDR3 DNA reads as TGTGCCAGCAGCTCAGGGGGGGGCTCTGGGGCCAACGTCCTGACTTTC. The whole variable domain, filled in from reference TRBV11-2 and TRBJ2-6, reads EAGVAQSPRYKIIEKRQSVAFWCNPISGHATLYWYQQILGQGPKLLIQFQNNGVVDDSQLPKDRFSAERLKGVDSTLKIQPAKLEDSAVYLCASSSGGGSGANVLTFGAGSRLTVL.

V and J are TRBV11-2 and TRBJ1-4, with D uncertain. This CDR3 has 15 residues. V was trimmed by 6 bases and J by 3 bases, leaving 14 bases between them. Germline CDR1 reads SGHAT; CDR2 reads FQNNGV. The CDR3 spells CASSLTQRANEKLFF. The CDR3 bases are TGTGCCAGCAGTCTTACTCAGAGGGCTAATGAAAAACTGTTTTTT.

To note about this clonotype: A read error may be the cause here, since a much bigger clone is one base away. The chain is built from TRBV29-1 and TRBJ2-7; D remains unclear. Germline-derived CDR1 and CDR2 are SQVTM and ANQGSEA. Deletions cut 4 bases from V and 3 bases from J, with 7 bases between. The CDR3 totals 11 residues. The CDR3 DNA reads TGCAGCGTTGTCATTCTCTACGAGCAGTACTTC. This codes for CSVVILYEQYF.

In regard to this clonotype: Germline and junction disagree at one end, which may indicate a read error. The V gene is TRBV28, the J gene TRBJ2-5; TRBD1 aligns across 9 bases. Per germline, CDR1 MDHEN and CDR2 SYDVKM. CDR3 size: 14 residues. The CDR3 region is CTSSPTTGGPALYF. As DNA, the CDR3 is TGTACCAGCAGCCCCACCACAGGGGGCCCCGCCCTGTACTTC.

About this clonotype: It may be a read error: a sequence one base away is much more abundant. This sequence joins TRBV12-3 or TRBV12-4 and TRBJ1-2; no firm D call. The CDR3 is made up of 14 amino acids. In nucleotides, the CDR3 is TGTGCCAGGAGTTTTGGGCCCGCAGTTTATGGCTACACCTTC. The encoded protein is CARSFGPAVYGYTF.

Regarding this clonotype: This may stem from a read error, because a much larger clone lies one nucleotide away. V gene TRBV24-1 combines with J gene TRBJ2-7, with unresolved D. This CDR3 is built from 12 residues. Germline V gene sequence: CDR1 KGHDR, CDR2 SFDVKD. CDR3 loop: CATSPGSYEHYF. CDR3 coding DNA: TGTGCCACCAGTCCAGGCTCCTACGAGCATTACTTC.

As for this clonotype: The CDR3 carries no conserved terminal phenylalanine or tryptophan, so it likely arises from a read error. The rearrangement uses TRBV10-3 and TRBJ1-1, with D possibly matching TRBD1 (5 bases). There are 16 residues in the CDR3. Germline V gene data show CDR1 as ENHRY and CDR2 as SYGVKD. Trimming cost V 0 bases and J 0 bases, with 11 bases left between them. The CDR3 bases are TGTGCCATCAGTGAGTCAGGTAGGGACTTGAACACTGAAGCTTTCGTT. The encoded protein is CAISESGRDLNTEAFV.

This clonotype has ten or more counts. The CDR3 spells CASSFMGHNQPQHF. CDR3 bases: TGTGCCAGCAGTTTCATGGGACATAATCAGCCCCAGCATTTT. J is TRBJ1-5 and V is TRBV12-3 or TRBV12-4; D is perhaps TRBD1 (6 bases). V was clipped by 3 bases and J by 4 bases, with 10 bases between them. CDR3 length equals 14 residues.

The genes are TRBV28 and TRBJ2-7, with D tentatively TRBD2 (5 bases). CDR3 length equals 13 residues. Trimming removed 6 bases at V and 9 bases at J, with 18 bases between. From germline, CDR1 is MDHEN and CDR2 SYDVKM. This chain's CDR3 is CASRAPGYARQYF. Written as DNA, the CDR3 is TGTGCCAGCAGGGCACCGGGGTATGCGCGGCAGTACTTC. Full variable domain (missing parts from reference TRBV28 and TRBJ2-7): DVKVTQSSRYLVKRTGEKVFLECVQDMDHENMFWYRQDPGLGLRLIYFSYDVKMKEKGDIPEGYSVSREKKERFSLILESASTNQTSMYLCASRAPGYARQYFGPGTRLTVT.

As concerns this clonotype: Relative to the germline gene, one junction end is altered; a read error may explain this. The V call is TRBV6-1, the J call TRBJ2-6; TRBD1 is a possible D gene (5 bases). Germline CDR1 MNHNS, CDR2 SASEGT. The CDR3 runs to 15 residues. CDR3 residues: CASSPGSCGANVLTF. DNA for the CDR3: TGTGCCAGCAGCCCAGGCAGCTGTGGGGCGAACGTCCTGACTTTC.

This chain connects TRBV12-3 or TRBV12-4 to TRBJ2-1, with TRBD2 identical over 8 bases. The CDR3 runs to 13 residues. The CDR3 here is CGSFGGGYNEQFF. The DNA for the CDR3 is TGTGGCAGTTTCGGGGGGGGGTACAATGAGCAGTTCTTC.

Regarding this clonotype: Mismatch with germline at one junction end may stem from a read error. The chain couples TRBV4-2 to TRBJ2-1, with 10 bases that match TRBD2. The CDR3 consists of 16 residues. Germline V gene lookup returns CDR1 LGHNA and CDR2 YNFKEQ. CDR3 nucleotides: TGTGCCAGCAGCCAAGATCCCAGCGGGAGGGACATTGAGCAGCTCTTC. Its protein is CASSQDPSGRDIEQLF.

Turning to this clonotype: Sequence at one end of the junction differs from germline and may be a read error. J is TRBJ2-3 and V is TRBV4-2; TRBD1 aligns across 7 bases. This CDR3 has 17 residues. The germline CDR1 and CDR2 sequences are LGHNA and YNFKEQ. The CDR3 nucleotides are TGTGCCAGAAGCCAGTTCCTGGACAGGCTAGGAACAGATACGCAGTATTTT. Protein: CARSQFLDRLGTDTQYF.

The chain recombines TRBV19 with TRBJ2-1; D is unresolved. Germline V gives CDR1 LNHDA, CDR2 SQIVND (reference sequence). V was clipped by 7 bases and J by 0 bases, with 13 bases between them. The CDR3 length is 15 residues. This CDR3 reads CASTSVASSYNEQFF. In DNA form, the CDR3 reads TGTGCCAGTACGTCGGTGGCGAGCTCCTACAATGAGCAGTTCTTC.

This clonotype was observed many times. The CDR3 nucleotides are TGTGCCAGCAGCAGGCAGGGGCCAGAAGCTTTCTTT. Its protein product is CASSRQGPEAFF. The chain links TRBV5-6 to TRBJ1-1; D perhaps matches TRBD1 (6 bases). Germline CDR1 and CDR2: SGHDT and YYEEEE. The CDR3 consists of 12 residues. V was shortened by 4 bases and J by 8 bases, with 12 bases between the two germline ends.

Comments on this clonotype: The junction departs from the called germline gene at one end, perhaps through a read error. The chain joins TRBV7-8 to TRBJ2-1, with 10 bases aligning to TRBD1. Germline loops: CDR1 SGHVS, CDR2 FQNEAQ. The CDR3 is 16 residues long. The CDR3 loop is CASSVPGQGTYNEQFF. The CDR3 coding sequence is TGTGCCAGCAGCGTACCGGGACAGGGGACCTACAATGAGCAGTTCTTT.

About this clonotype: Germline and junction disagree at one end, which may indicate a read error. The chain recombines TRBV12-3 or TRBV12-4 with TRBJ2-7; the D gene is possibly TRBD2 (5 bases). The CDR3 covers 12 residues. CDR3 DNA sequence: TGCGCCAGCAGCGGCCACTCCTACAAGCAGTATTTC. Its translation: CASSGHSYKQYF.

V is TRBV6-5 and J is TRBJ1-5; TRBD1 matches 7 bases. J lost 4 bases, V lost 5 bases, and 5 bases had no gene match. Germline values: CDR1 MNHEY, CDR2 SVGAGI. This CDR3 comprises 14 residues. The DNA of the CDR3 is TGTGCCAGCAGTAAGACAGGGAGGAATCAGCCCCAGCATTTT. It translates to CASSKTGRNQPQHF.

The V gene is TRBV15, the J gene TRBJ2-2; 8 bases agree with TRBD2. The CDR3 is made up of 16 amino acids. The ends lost 3 bases at V and 8 bases at J; junction bases unmatched: 11. The germline V gene has CDR1 LNHNV and CDR2 YYDKDF (reference sequence). The CDR3 coding sequence is TGTGCCACCAGCAGTAGCGTAAGCGGGAGAGTTGGGGAGCTGTTTTTT. As protein: CATSSSVSGRVGELFF.

Worth noting for this clonotype: Germline and junction disagree at one end, which may indicate a read error. V is TRBV28 and J is TRBJ2-2; D not resolved. This CDR3 spans 13 amino acids. From germline, CDR1 is MDHEN and CDR2 SYDVKM. CDR3 region: CAISPPPIGELFF. For the CDR3, the DNA is TGTGCCATCAGTCCCCCCCCCATCGGGGAGCTGTTTTTT. The full variable domain, in which reference TRBV28 and TRBJ2-2 provide the parts outside the CDR3, is DVKVTQSSRYLVKRTGEKVFLECVQDMDHENMFWYRQDPGLGLRLIYFSYDVKMKEKGDIPEGYSVSREKKERFSLILESASTNQTSMYLCAISPPPIGELFFGEGSRLTVL.

For this clonotype: An end of the junction differs from the germline gene, which may be a read error. The genes are TRBV20-1 and TRBJ1-5; 11 bases fit TRBD1. CDR3 length: 14 amino acids. CDR1 DFQATT and CDR2 SNEGSKA come from the germline V gene (reference sequence). The CDR3 here is CGASDRGLGQPKHF. The CDR3 nucleotides read TGCGGTGCTTCGGACAGGGGGCTTGGGCAGCCCAAGCATTTT.

The CDR3 spells CASTASLSSHEQYF. DNA of the CDR3: TGTGCCAGCACGGCCAGCCTAAGCTCCCATGAGCAGTACTTC. J is TRBJ2-7 and V is TRBV6-5, with D uncertain. The CDR3 has 14 amino acids. Germline V lookup: CDR1 MNHEY, CDR2 SVGAGI. The V gene lost 7 bases and the J gene lost 7 bases, with 20 bases spanning the gap.